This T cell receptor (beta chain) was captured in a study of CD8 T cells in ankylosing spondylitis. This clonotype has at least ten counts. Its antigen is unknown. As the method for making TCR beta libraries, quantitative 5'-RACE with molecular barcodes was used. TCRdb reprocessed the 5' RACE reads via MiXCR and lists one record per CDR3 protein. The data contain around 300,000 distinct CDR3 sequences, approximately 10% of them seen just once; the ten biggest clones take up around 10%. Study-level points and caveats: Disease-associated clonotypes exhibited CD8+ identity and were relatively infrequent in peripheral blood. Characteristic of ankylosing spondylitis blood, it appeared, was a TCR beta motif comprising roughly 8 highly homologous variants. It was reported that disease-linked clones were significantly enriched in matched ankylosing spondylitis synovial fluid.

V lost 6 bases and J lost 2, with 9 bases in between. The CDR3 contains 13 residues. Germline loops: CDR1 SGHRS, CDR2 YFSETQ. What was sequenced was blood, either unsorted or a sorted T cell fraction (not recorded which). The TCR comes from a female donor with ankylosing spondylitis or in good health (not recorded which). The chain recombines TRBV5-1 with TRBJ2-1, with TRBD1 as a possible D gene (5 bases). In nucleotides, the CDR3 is TGCGCCAGCAAAGGGGTGACCTACAATGAGCAGTTCTTC. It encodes CASKGVTYNEQFF.